The 29 T cell receptor beta chains listed next were all sequenced from one sample in a study of pediatric ulcerative colitis. TCRdb's copy holds only in-frame clones and misses some; the assay was immunoSEQ multiplex PCR. The sample gives roughly 70,000 clones, about 90% of which show up once; roughly 3% is in the top ten. Sequenced material: blood. The receptors were sampled from a boy between 10 and 17 years old with severe ulcerative colitis.

This rearrangement joins TRBV5-4 to TRBJ2-4, with D possibly being TRBD1 (6 bases). V lost 4 bases and J lost 0, with 14 bases in between. Germline CDR1 SGHNT, CDR2 YYREEE (reference sequence). The CDR3 has 16 residues. CDR3 in amino acids: CASSPDSVLAKNIQYF. CDR3 coding DNA: TGTGCCAGCAGCCCGGACAGTGTTCTAGCCAAAAACATTCAGTACTTC.

V gene TRBV30 combines with J gene TRBJ1-1, with TRBD1 matching over 8 bases. V lost 0 bases, J lost 1 base, and 10 bases stayed unmatched. The CDR3 contains 17 residues. Germline-derived CDR1 and CDR2 are GTSNPN and SVGIG (reference sequence). The CDR3 DNA reads as TGTGCCTGGAGTGTACAACCCACCGACAGGGGGAACACTGAAGCTTTCTTT. It translates to CAWSVQPTDRGNTEAFF.

The chain employs TRBV5-1 and TRBJ2-7; 10 bases line up with TRBD2. The CDR3 extends over 18 amino acids. Trimming took 0 bases from V and 4 from J; bases not matched to a gene: 13. Germline V gene data show CDR1 as SGHRS and CDR2 as YFSETQ. CDR3 in amino acids: CASSLVPLGGLAVYEQYF. The CDR3 nucleotides are TGCGCCAGCAGCTTGGTTCCTCTTGGAGGACTAGCGGTTTACGAGCAGTACTTC.

The chain employs TRBV2 and TRBJ1-5; no clear D gene. V lost 6 bases to trimming and J lost 4 bases, with 10 bases between them. Germline CDR1 and CDR2: SNHLY and FYNNEI. The CDR3 totals 13 residues. The CDR3 nucleotides are TGTGCCAGCAGAGGAGGCAGGAATCAGCCCCAGCATTTT. This translates into CASRGGRNQPQHF.

The chain couples TRBV6-1 to TRBJ2-7, with 9 bases identical to TRBD2. V gave up 3 bases and J gave up 4 bases; unmatched junction bases: 13. This CDR3 spans 17 amino acids. In germline, CDR1 is MNHNS, CDR2 SASEGT. The CDR3: CASSDAAPGLALYEQYF. CDR3 sequence (DNA): TGTGCCAGCAGTGATGCCGCTCCGGGACTAGCTCTTTACGAGCAGTACTTC.

This clone was seen just once. The chain uses TRBV7-9 and TRBJ2-7; D unclear. V was trimmed by 1 base and J by 2 bases, leaving 9 bases between them. Germline V gene data show CDR1 as SEHNR and CDR2 as FQNEAQ (reference sequence). The length of the CDR3 is 14 residues. The DNA for the CDR3 is TGTGCCAGCAGCTTAGGAGTTCGGCCCTACGAGCAGTACTTC. It yields the protein CASSLGVRPYEQYF.

The chain links TRBV19 to TRBJ1-5; D gene ambiguous. Germline V gives CDR1 LNHDA, CDR2 SQIVND (reference sequence). The CDR3 is 14 amino acids. Trimming took off 9 bases at V and 4 bases at J, with 16 bases between the two ends. This CDR3 reads CASRSLEANQPQHF. CDR3 in DNA: TGTGCCAGCCGCTCGTTAGAAGCTAATCAGCCCCAGCATTTT.

The CDR3 DNA sequence: TGTGCCAGCAGCTTGGGACAGGAAGAGCCTGAAGCTTTCTTT. This translates into CASSLGQEEPEAFF. The rearrangement links TRBV5-4 to TRBJ1-1; TRBD1 might be the D (6 bases). The CDR3 has 14 amino acids. V lost 0 bases, J lost 6 bases, and 12 bases lay in between. CDR1 and CDR2 from the germline V gene are SGHNT and YYREEE (reference sequence).

The chain's CDR3 is CASSPGTGGYEQYF. As DNA, the CDR3 is TGCGCCAGCAGCCCGGGGACAGGGGGCTACGAGCAGTACTTC. This chain uses TRBV5-1 with TRBJ2-7; TRBD1 aligns across 11 bases. Germline V gene lookup returns CDR1 SGHRS and CDR2 YFSETQ. CDR3 size: 14 residues. V lost 4 bases to trimming and J lost 3 bases; unmatched junction nucleotides: 3. The complete variable domain, with remaining parts taken from reference TRBV5-1 and TRBJ2-7, reads KAGVTQTPRYLIKTRGQQVTLSCSPISGHRSVSWYQQTPGQGLQFLFEYFSETQRNKGNFPGRFSGRQFSNSRSEMNVSTLELGDSALYLCASSPGTGGYEQYFGPGTRLTVT.

In this sample, this clone turned up once. The V gene is TRBV30, the J gene TRBJ2-1, with 10 bases that match TRBD2. The CDR3 contains 16 residues. Germline V CDR1 and CDR2: GTSNPN, SVGIG (reference sequence). V trimming: 2 bases; J trimming: 4 bases; junction bases outside the gene matches: 8. The CDR3 nucleotides read TGTGCCTGGAGTCCTAGCGGGGGAGGGGGTTACAATGAGCAGTTCTTC. Translating it yields CAWSPSGGGGYNEQFF.

This sequence joins TRBV11-2 and TRBJ1-1; D is uncertain. This CDR3 region has 13 residues. CDR1 and CDR2 from the germline V gene are SGHAT and FQNNGV. V lost 0 bases and J lost 6, with 8 bases in between. The CDR3 reads CASSLDMWAEAFF. In DNA, the CDR3 is TGTGCCAGCAGCTTAGATATGTGGGCTGAAGCTTTCTTT.

The gene calls are TRBV19 and TRBJ2-1; 10 bases agree with TRBD2. V dropped 4 bases and J dropped 7; count of bases not matched to a gene: 7. The CDR3 covers 15 residues. The germline gives CDR1 LNHDA, CDR2 SQIVND (reference sequence). CDR3 coding DNA: TGTGCCAGTAGTAGTTCTAGCGGGAGTGGTAATGAGCAGTTCTTC. As protein: CASSSSSGSGNEQFF.

The chain employs TRBV5-6 and TRBJ1-4; D is uncertain. Germline assignment: CDR1 SGHDT and CDR2 YYEEEE. V shed 4 bases and J shed 8 bases, with 15 bases lying between them. This CDR3 spans 14 amino acids. This chain's CDR3 is CASSPSGVGEKLFF. DNA for the CDR3: TGTGCCAGCAGCCCTTCTGGGGTTGGGGAAAAACTGTTTTTT.

The J gene is TRBJ2-1, the V gene TRBV7-2; D is possibly TRBD2 (5 bases). CDR3 length: 13 amino acids. CDR1 and CDR2 (germline): SGHTA, FQGNSA. V was cut by 5 bases and J by 12 bases, with 17 bases left in between. CDR3: CASSAGMARGQFF. The CDR3 bases are TGTGCCAGCAGCGCCGGGATGGCTAGAGGGCAGTTCTTC. The full variable domain, in which reference TRBV7-2 and TRBJ2-1 provide the parts outside the CDR3, is GAGVSQSPSNKVTEKGKDVELRCDPISGHTALYWYRQSLGQGLEFLIYFQGNSAPDKSGLPSDRFSAERTGGSVSTLTIQRTQQEDSAVYLCASSAGMARGQFFGPGTRLTVL.

This clone came up once. The chain is built from TRBV23-1 and TRBJ2-3, with a tentative D call TRBD2 (6 bases). TRBV23-1 qualifies as an ORF whose function is uncertain. The CDR3 length is 12 residues. Between the trimmed V and J ends, which lost 8 bases and 9 bases, there was a span of 15 bases. For the CDR3, the DNA is TGCGCCAGCTCCGCGGGGAGGACAACGCAGTATTTT. Protein product: CASSAGRTTQYF.

V is TRBV7-9 and J is TRBJ2-7; D gene uncertain. CDR3 length: 13 residues. Germline values: CDR1 SEHNR, CDR2 FQNEAQ (reference sequence). V lost 1 base and J lost 2, with 6 bases in between. The CDR3 region has the DNA TGTGCCAGCAGCTTAGTCGCCGCCTACGAGCAGTACTTC. This sequence encodes CASSLVAAYEQYF.

The CDR3 here is CASSVSITDTQYF. In DNA form, the CDR3 reads TGTGCCAGCAGCGTATCTATCACAGATACGCAGTATTTT. J is TRBJ2-3 and V is TRBV9; D ambiguous. Germline CDR1 is SGDLS and CDR2 is YYNGEE. The CDR3 has 13 residues. Trimming removed 1 base at V and 2 bases at J, with 5 bases between.

The V gene is TRBV2, the J gene TRBJ1-2; 7 bases map to TRBD1. Trimming removed 6 bases from V and 2 bases from J; junction bases left unmatched: 3. Germline CDR1 reads SNHLY; CDR2 reads FYNNEI. CDR3 length equals 13 residues. CDR3 protein: CASSTGENYGYTF. The CDR3 nucleotides are TGTGCCAGCAGCACAGGGGAGAACTATGGCTACACCTTC.

This chain uses TRBV30 with TRBJ2-5, with 7 positions matching TRBD2. The CDR3 length is 14 residues. V dropped 5 bases and J dropped 5; count of bases not matched to a gene: 11. Germline CDR1 is GTSNPN and CDR2 is SVGIG (reference sequence). In DNA form, the CDR3 reads TGTGCCTGGGGGGGAGGGCAGCCGTCGGAGACCCAGTACTTC. It translates to CAWGGGQPSETQYF.

The chain recombines TRBV18 with TRBJ2-2, with no clear D. V was trimmed by 0 bases and J by 4 bases, leaving 15 bases between them. Germline-derived CDR1 and CDR2 are KGHSH and LQKENI. The CDR3 is 17 amino acids. The CDR3 DNA sequence: TGTGCCAGCTCACCACCGGGCGGACCCTCACCCACCGGGGAGCTGTTTTTT. Translation: CASSPPGGPSPTGELFF.

This rearrangement joins TRBV10-3 to TRBJ1-2, with TRBD1 as a possible D gene (6 bases). The CDR3 has 12 residues. Trimming cost V 6 bases and J 7 bases, with 12 bases left between them. CDR1 is ENHRY and CDR2 is SYGVKD in the germline V gene. In DNA, the CDR3 is TGTGCCATCAGCCCGGACAGTTCTGGCTACACCTTC. Amino acid sequence: CAISPDSSGYTF.

This clone was seen more than once but under ten times. The chain carries TRBV19 and TRBJ1-5; D is ambiguous. Germline V gene sequence: CDR1 LNHDA, CDR2 SQIVND (reference sequence). This CDR3 is 13 amino acids long. V shed 3 bases and J shed 2 bases, with 5 bases lying between them. The CDR3 reads CASSMVGNQPQHF. The CDR3 DNA sequence: TGTGCCAGTAGTATGGTAGGCAATCAGCCCCAGCATTTT. Based on the CDR3 plus reference TRBV19 and TRBJ1-5, the full variable domain is DGGITQSPKYLFRKEGQNVTLSCEQNLNHDAMYWYRQDPGQGLRLIYYSQIVNDFQKGDIAEGYSVSREKKESFPLTVTSAQKNPTAFYLCASSMVGNQPQHFGDGTRLSIL.

The rearrangement uses TRBV4-3 and TRBJ1-5; D not resolved. From germline, CDR1 is LGHNA and CDR2 YSLEER. V lost 1 base, J lost 3 bases, and 7 bases lay in between. This CDR3 has 14 amino acids. CDR3 DNA sequence: TGCGCCAGCAGCCAAGTGGCAGACAATCAGCCCCAGCATTTT. Its protein is CASSQVADNQPQHF.

The chain employs TRBV5-6 and TRBJ1-1; 7 bases fit TRBD1. Germline CDR1 reads SGHDT; CDR2 reads YYEEEE. The junction had 4 bases not matched to a gene; V was cut back by 4 bases and J by 1 base. The CDR3 spans 14 residues. The chain's CDR3 is CASSLDRANTEAFF. CDR3 nucleotide sequence: TGTGCCAGCAGCCTAGACAGGGCGAACACTGAAGCTTTCTTT.

This chain links TRBV7-6 with TRBJ1-2; 7 nucleotides line up with TRBD1. The CDR3 covers 14 residues. Germline trimming cut 5 bases from V and 4 bases from J; bases unmatched to any gene: 7. Looked up from germline, CDR1 is SGHVS and CDR2 is FNYEAQ. CDR3 region: CASSKQQGSYGYTF. The CDR3 DNA follows: TGTGCCAGCAGCAAGCAACAGGGGTCCTATGGCTACACCTTC.

The chain carries TRBV7-2 and TRBJ2-7; tentatively, D is TRBD2 (6 bases). V lost 3 bases, J lost 0 bases, and 12 bases lay in between. The CDR3 extends over 15 amino acids. The V gene's germline CDR1 is SGHTA and CDR2 FQGNSA. For the CDR3, the DNA is TGTGCCAGCAGCTTCGAGCGGGCATCCTCCTACGAGCAGTACTTC. Its protein product is CASSFERASSYEQYF.

This chain uses TRBV6-5 with TRBJ2-1; D not certain. Germline V gene sequence: CDR1 MNHEY, CDR2 SVGAGI. V lost 6 bases and J 4 bases, leaving 16 bases between the germline ends. CDR3 length: 15 residues. This chain's CDR3 is CASRLNGLEYNEQFF. For the CDR3, the DNA is TGTGCCAGCAGATTAAACGGCCTCGAATACAATGAGCAGTTCTTC.

DNA of the CDR3: TGCAGCGTTTTACTTGCGGAAAGCTCCTACAATGAGCAGTTCTTC. Its translation is CSVLLAESSYNEQFF. The chain employs TRBV29-1 and TRBJ2-1; the D is unclear. The CDR3 loop spans 15 amino acids. Trimming stripped 5 bases from V and 0 bases from J, with 14 bases between. The V gene's germline CDR1 is SQVTM and CDR2 ANQGSEA.

The chain carries TRBV5-5 and TRBJ2-3, with 8 nucleotides matching TRBD2. The V gene's germline CDR1 is SGHKS and CDR2 YYEKEE (reference sequence). V gave up 5 bases and J gave up 0 bases; unmatched junction bases: 5. This CDR3 is built from 15 residues. The CDR3 nucleotides are TGTGCCAGCAGTTCCCCTAGCGGGAGCACAGATACGCAGTATTTT. It specifies CASSSPSGSTDTQYF.